A selection of T cell receptor beta chains follows, all from one sample in a study of regulatory T cells in long-lasting Graves disease. A single record per CDR3 protein comes from TCRdb applying MiXCR to the multiplex PCR reads. Of 300,000 to 400,000 distinct CDR3 sequences listed, around 15% are singletons. The sequencing used peripheral blood mononuclear cells (PBMCs), collected at new diagnosis, from a patient treated with antithyroid drugs. The origin of the receptors is a female donor with Graves disease. Each CDR3 is given with its conserved first and last residue. D genes are given only for firm matches. Clone size appears in some rows only: once, few, many, or a class for an expanded clone.

D	V	J	size	DNA	CDR3
-	TRBV6-1	TRBJ1-6	few	TGTGCCAGCAGCCCCAGGGCGGACTCCTATAATTCACCCCTCCACTTT	CASSPRADSYNSPLHF
TRBD1	TRBV12-5	TRBJ1-2	many	TGTGCTAGTGGTTCCGGGACAGGGGAGACCTATGGCTACACCTTC	CASGSGTGETYGYTF
-	TRBV27	TRBJ2-1	many	TGTGCCAGCAGTTCGCGCGGACCCGACTACAATGAGCAGTTCTTC	CASSSRGPDYNEQFF
-	TRBV20-1	TRBJ1-2	-	TGCAGTGCGTGGGGATACTATGGCTACACCTTC	CSAWGYYGYTF
-	TRBV6-5	TRBJ1-2	many	TGTGCCAGCAGTTACTCGAATAAGTATGGCTACACCTTC	CASSYSNKYGYTF
TRBD1	TRBV5-6	TRBJ2-6	-	TGTGCCAGCAGCTTATTGGGACAGGCCTCTGGGGCCAACGTCCTGACTTTC	CASSLLGQASGANVLTF
-	TRBV7-3	TRBJ2-1	many	TGTGCCAGCACCCCGGCAGGTAGCGACAATGAGCAGTTCTTC	CASTPAGSDNEQFF
-	TRBV5-1	TRBJ1-1	many	TGCGCCAGCAGCTTGGGCCGAGAGGACACTGAAGCTTTCTTT	CASSLGREDTEAFF
-	TRBV7-2	TRBJ2-5	many	TGTGCCAGCAGCTTAGTCGCGCTGAAAAAAGAGACCCAGTACTTC	CASSLVALKKETQYF
-	TRBV7-2	TRBJ1-3	many	TGTGCCAGCAGCTTAAGGTCAGGGCGCGTCTCTGGAAACACCATATATTTT	CASSLRSGRVSGNTIYF
-	TRBV12-3/TRBV12-4	TRBJ1-2	many	TGTGCCAGCAGGACACAGGGTAGTAGGAATGGCTACACCTTC	CASRTQGSRNGYTF
-	TRBV7-9	TRBJ2-1	-	TGTGCCAGCTACGCACAGGTCCTTGTATACAATGAGCAGTTCTTC	CASYAQVLVYNEQFF
TRBD2	TRBV12-5	TRBJ2-2	many	TGTGCTAGTGGTTCCTCCACTAGCGGGAGATGGTCCGGGGAGCTGTTTTTT	CASGSSTSGRWSGELFF
-	TRBV20-1	TRBJ2-7	many	TGCAGTGCTAGAACCCCAGGTGTAAGTGACGAGCAGTACTTC	CSARTPGVSDEQYF